What follows are 14 T cell receptor beta chains derived from one specimen sequenced in a study of blood T cell repertoires in COVID-19. Libraries were prepared by immunoSEQ multiplex PCR; TCRdb keeps only in-frame clonotypes and omits some of them. Of some 16,000 clones in the sample, over 85% were seen once. Sample: peripheral blood. The receptor source for this set is a human donor in a cohort sampled during active COVID-19.

The genes are TRBV28 and TRBJ2-2, with 9 bases identical to TRBD1. The CDR3 sequence is 17 residues long. V gave up 7 bases and J gave up 4 bases; unmatched junction bases: 13. Germline V CDR1 and CDR2: MDHEN, SYDVKM. CDR3 sequence (DNA): TGTGCCAGCACCTTCCCCAGGGGACAGGGCGTCACCGGGGAGCTGTTTTTT. This gives the protein CASTFPRGQGVTGELFF.

This clone was seen once. This chain uses TRBV27 with TRBJ1-6; D unclear. Per germline, CDR1 MNHEY and CDR2 SMNVEV (reference sequence). The CDR3 runs 13 residues. V was shortened by 6 bases and J by 1 base, with 4 bases between the two germline ends. The CDR3 spells CASRRSYNSPLHF. For the CDR3, the DNA is TGTGCCAGCAGACGGTCCTATAATTCACCCCTCCACTTT.

The CDR3 coding sequence is TGTGCCAGCAGGGGAGGCAGGGTTAATGAAAAACTGTTTTTT. It is translated as CASRGGRVNEKLFF. V usage is TRBV2 and J usage is TRBJ1-4, with D maybe TRBD1 (5 bases). V dropped 6 bases and J dropped 4 bases, with 12 bases sitting between them. CDR1 is SNHLY and CDR2 is FYNNEI in the germline V gene. This CDR3 is built from 14 residues.

This clone was seen once. The J gene is TRBJ2-7, the V gene TRBV3-1 (or the pseudogene TRBV3-2); no firm D call. The CDR3 sequence is 14 residues long. Germline V gene lookup returns CDR1 LGHDT and CDR2 YNNKEL (reference sequence). V was cut by 0 bases and J by 1 base, with 7 bases left in between. This chain's CDR3 is CASSQDALSYEQYF. CDR3 nucleotides: TGTGCCAGCAGCCAAGATGCGTTATCCTACGAGCAGTACTTC.

This chain connects TRBV28 to TRBJ2-7; maybe TRBD1 (6 bases). The V end lost 6 bases, the J end lost 0 bases, and 21 bases lay between the germline ends. The CDR3 contains 17 residues. Germline CDR1 and CDR2: MDHEN and SYDVKM. The CDR3: CASRGSAMDRYSYEQYF. In nucleotides, the CDR3 is TGTGCCAGCAGGGGCTCGGCTATGGACAGATACTCCTACGAGCAGTACTTC.

The V and J genes are TRBV7-6 and TRBJ1-1; D possibly corresponds to TRBD1 (5 bases). The V and J ends lost 8 bases and 1 base respectively, with 11 bases between them. The length of the CDR3 is 13 residues. Germline V gene data show CDR1 as SGHVS and CDR2 as FNYEAQ. As DNA, the CDR3 is TGTGCCAGCGGTTATACAGGGAACACTGAAGCTTTCTTT. Translation gives CASGYTGNTEAFF.

The rearrangement joins TRBV6-5 to TRBJ1-3; 9 bases agree with TRBD1. The CDR3 is 14 residues long. CDR1 is MNHEY, CDR2 SVGAGI, per germline. J gave up 2 bases and V 6 bases, and 2 bases lay outside the gene matches. CDR3 loop: CASSRTGAGNTIYF. DNA of the CDR3: TGTGCCAGCAGCAGGACAGGGGCTGGAAACACCATATATTTT.

The chain couples TRBV27 to TRBJ1-2, with TRBD1 as a possible D gene (6 bases). V lost 6 bases to trimming and J lost 5 bases, with 13 bases between them. Per the germline V gene, CDR1 is MNHEY and CDR2 is SMNVEV (reference sequence). The CDR3 runs 13 residues. This CDR3 reads CASRGGAGYGYTF. The CDR3 DNA reads as TGTGCCAGCAGGGGGGGGGCTGGGTATGGCTACACCTTC.

The chain uses TRBV5-4 and TRBJ1-2, with 8 bases aligning to TRBD1. This CDR3 has 13 residues. Germline values: CDR1 SGHNT, CDR2 YYREEE (reference sequence). V trimming: 1 base; J trimming: 7 bases; junction bases outside the gene matches: 3. The CDR3 DNA reads TGTGCCAGCAGCTTGTCAGGGGGCGCTGGCTACACCTTC. It is translated as CASSLSGGAGYTF.

This chain links TRBV3-1 (or the pseudogene TRBV3-2) with TRBJ2-1; D is ambiguous. The germline V gene has CDR1 LGHDT and CDR2 YNNKEL (reference sequence). V was cut by 4 bases and J by 8 bases, with 12 bases left in between. There are 13 residues in the CDR3. CDR3 nucleotide sequence: TGTGCCAGCAGCCTTTCACAGCTTCATGAGCAGTTCTTC. This translates into CASSLSQLHEQFF.

The chain employs TRBV18 and TRBJ1-5, with D possibly being TRBD1 (6 bases). This CDR3 is built from 15 residues. Deletions cut 3 bases from V and 0 bases from J, with 9 bases between. Germline V CDR1 and CDR2: KGHSH, LQKENI. CDR3 protein: CASSPGTTSNQPQHF. The CDR3 region has the DNA TGTGCCAGCTCACCGGGGACAACTAGCAATCAGCCCCAGCATTTT. The complete variable domain, with remaining parts taken from reference TRBV18 and TRBJ1-5, reads NAGVMQNPRHLVRRRGQEARLRCSPMKGHSHVYWYRQLPEEGLKFMVYLQKENIIDESGMPKERFSAEFPKEGPSILRIQQVVRGDSAAYFCASSPGTTSNQPQHFGDGTRLSIL.

In its sample, this clone was seen once. The CDR3 here is CASSIGLAGDRSDTQYF. The CDR3 DNA sequence: TGTGCCAGCAGCATCGGACTAGCGGGAGATAGGTCAGATACGCAGTATTTT. The chain couples TRBV7-8 to TRBJ2-3; TRBD2 matches 13 bases. The V gene end was trimmed by 5 bases and the J gene end by 4 bases; junction bases not matched to a gene: 9. This CDR3 spans 17 amino acids. Germline CDR1 is SGHVS and CDR2 is FQNEAQ.

The CDR3 DNA follows: TGTGCCAGCAGTTCAAGGCTAGCGGTCTACGAGCAGTACTTC. This sequence encodes CASSSRLAVYEQYF. The J gene is TRBJ2-7, the V gene TRBV28; 7 nucleotides match TRBD2. With 4 bases clipped from V and 3 bases from J, the junction kept 6 bases outside the gene matches. Germline values: CDR1 MDHEN, CDR2 SYDVKM. The CDR3 covers 14 residues.

This sequence joins TRBV4-1 and TRBJ2-1, with D tentatively TRBD2 (6 bases). The CDR3 length is 15 residues. Per germline, CDR1 MGHRA and CDR2 YSYEKL. The V end lost 5 bases, the J end lost 3 bases, and 14 bases lay between the germline ends. The CDR3, as DNA: TGCGCCAGCAGCTTCCGGGACTCGTTCTACAATGAGCAGTTCTTC. It yields the protein CASSFRDSFYNEQFF.